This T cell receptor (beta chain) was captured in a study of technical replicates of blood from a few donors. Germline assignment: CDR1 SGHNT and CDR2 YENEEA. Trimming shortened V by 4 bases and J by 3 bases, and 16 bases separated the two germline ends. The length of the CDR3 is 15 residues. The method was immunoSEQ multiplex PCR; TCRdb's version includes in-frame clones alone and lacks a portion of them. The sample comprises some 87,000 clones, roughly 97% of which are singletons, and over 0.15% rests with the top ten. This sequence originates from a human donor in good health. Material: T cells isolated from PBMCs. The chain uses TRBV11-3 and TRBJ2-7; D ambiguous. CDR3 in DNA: TGTGCCAGCAGCTCGTCGAGTGTAGCCGGCTACGAGCAGTACTTC. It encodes CASSSSSVAGYEQYF.